The 22 T cell receptor beta chains below come from one sample, sequenced in a study of blood T cell repertoires in COVID-19. The method was immunoSEQ multiplex PCR; TCRdb's version includes in-frame clones alone and lacks a portion of them. The top ten hold 2.5% to 3% of the sample, which has roughly 250,000 clones, about 86% seen once. The sample comprised peripheral blood. All receptors derive from a woman aged 55-70 years with active or convalescent COVID-19.

The chain joins TRBV19 to TRBJ1-2; maybe TRBD1 (5 bases). CDR1 LNHDA and CDR2 SQIVND come from the germline V gene (reference sequence). This CDR3 spans 14 amino acids. Between the trimmed V and J ends, which lost 3 bases and 5 bases, there was a span of 13 bases. CDR3 sequence: CASSIGRGGYGYTF. The CDR3 DNA sequence: TGTGCCAGTAGTATCGGAAGGGGAGGGTATGGCTACACCTTC.

The chain couples TRBV7-2 to TRBJ2-3; TRBD2 agrees at 9 bases. Germline V gene data show CDR1 as SGHTA and CDR2 as FQGNSA. The CDR3 has 16 amino acids. With V trimmed by 5 bases and J by 0 bases, 6 bases remained unmatched. The CDR3 sequence: CASSPTSGRSTDTQYF. CDR3 coding DNA: TGTGCCAGCAGCCCGACTAGCGGCCGTAGCACAGATACGCAGTATTTT.

The gene calls are TRBV4-2 and TRBJ1-4; D is perhaps TRBD1 (5 bases). This CDR3 region has 17 residues. The V end was cut by 2 bases, the J end by 7 bases, with 20 bases between. Germline CDR1 and CDR2: LGHNA and YNFKEQ. The CDR3 protein is CASSQTEGGALREKLFF. The CDR3 DNA reads TGTGCCAGCAGCCAAACAGAGGGCGGGGCTTTGCGTGAAAAACTGTTTTTT.

The chain joins TRBV19 to TRBJ2-5; TRBD1 matches 10 bases. V gave up 5 bases and J gave up 2 bases; unmatched junction bases: 17. This CDR3 is built from 19 residues. The germline V gene encodes CDR1 LNHDA and CDR2 SQIVND (reference sequence). This CDR3 is CASSRPPGQGGYRQETQYF. The CDR3 DNA reads as TGTGCCAGTAGTCGACCCCCTGGACAGGGGGGATACCGGCAAGAGACCCAGTACTTC.

In this sample, this clone turned up once. V usage is TRBV6-1 and J usage is TRBJ2-5; D is possibly TRBD2 (6 bases). The germline V and J ends were trimmed by 1 base and 2 bases, with 8 bases remaining between them. The length of the CDR3 is 14 residues. Per germline, CDR1 MNHNS and CDR2 SASEGT. CDR3: CASSEGGGQETQYF. The CDR3, as DNA: TGTGCCAGCAGTGAAGGGGGAGGTCAAGAGACCCAGTACTTC.

The CDR3 DNA is TGTGCCAGCAGCGAGGAACAGGGCGCTAATGAAAAACTGTTTTTT. It encodes CASSEEQGANEKLFF. V and J are TRBV6-5 and TRBJ1-4; tentative D call: TRBD1 (6 bases). V was trimmed by 6 bases and J by 3 bases, leaving 14 bases between them. The length of the CDR3 is 15 residues. The germline CDR1 and CDR2 sequences are MNHEY and SVGAGI.

The V and J genes are TRBV5-6 and TRBJ1-5; TRBD1 might be the D (6 bases). V dropped 1 base and J dropped 3 bases, with 23 bases sitting between them. The CDR3 consists of 19 residues. The germline V gene has CDR1 SGHDT and CDR2 YYEEEE. The CDR3 coding sequence is TGTGCCAGCAGCTTGCGGGGGAGGGGGAGGCAAGACGTCAATCAGCCCCAGCATTTT. Translation: CASSLRGRGRQDVNQPQHF. The entire variable domain, with the rest obtained from reference TRBV5-6 and TRBJ1-5, is as follows: DAGVTQSPTHLIKTRGQQVTLRCSPKSGHDTVSWYQQALGQGPQFIFQYYEEEERQRGNFPDRFSGHQFPNYSSELNVNALLLGDSALYLCASSLRGRGRQDVNQPQHFGDGTRLSIL.

The genes are TRBV7-9 and TRBJ2-3; D gene ambiguous. Trimming stripped 5 bases from V and 3 bases from J, with 12 bases between. The length of the CDR3 is 14 residues. Germline V CDR1 and CDR2: SEHNR, FQNEAQ (reference sequence). CDR3 residues: CASSPRQKTDTQYF. The CDR3 bases are TGTGCCAGCAGCCCGAGGCAGAAGACAGATACGCAGTATTTT.

The chain recombines TRBV9 with TRBJ2-2; D is perhaps TRBD1 (6 bases). The germline V gene encodes CDR1 SGDLS and CDR2 YYNGEE. The V gene lost 1 base and the J gene lost 5 bases, with 9 bases spanning the gap. The CDR3 sequence is 14 residues long. CDR3 loop: CASSVTGRTGELFF. The CDR3 region has the DNA TGTGCCAGCAGCGTAACAGGGCGTACCGGGGAGCTGTTTTTT.

This clone was recorded only once. The rearrangement joins TRBV7-8 to TRBJ1-2, with 11 bases lining up with TRBD1. V lost 1 base and J lost 8; bases outside the gene matches: 9. The CDR3 contains 16 residues. Germline CDR1 is SGHVS and CDR2 is FQNEAQ. CDR3 amino acids: CASSLGRTGGAEGYTF. CDR3 nucleotide sequence: TGTGCCAGCAGCTTAGGAAGGACAGGGGGCGCGGAGGGCTACACCTTC.

Remarks on this clone: The same CDR3 is also encoded by other DNA sequences in this sample. The V gene is TRBV6-5, the J gene TRBJ2-7, with 10 bases identical to TRBD1. The CDR3 is 13 amino acids. Losses at the gene ends were 5 bases for V and 6 bases for J; bases not matched to a gene: 4. CDR1 and CDR2 (germline): MNHEY, SVGAGI. CDR3 coding DNA: TGTGCCAGCAGTCCAGACAGGGGGCGCGAGCAGTACTTC. Its protein product is CASSPDRGREQYF.

The chain employs TRBV3-1 (or the pseudogene TRBV3-2) and TRBJ2-2; 8 nucleotides agree with TRBD2. There are 14 residues in the CDR3. Germline CDR1 reads LGHDT; CDR2 reads YNNKEL (reference sequence). V trimming: 3 bases; J trimming: 8 bases; junction bases outside the gene matches: 5. DNA for the CDR3: TGTGCCAGCAGCCACCGGGGGGGCCTTGGGGAGCTGTTTTTT. Translation: CASSHRGGLGELFF.

The rearrangement uses TRBV2 and TRBJ2-1; 9 positions match TRBD2. Per the germline V gene, CDR1 is SNHLY and CDR2 is FYNNEI. The CDR3 covers 15 residues. Trimming cost V 8 bases and J 6 bases; bases outside gene matches: 11. The CDR3 DNA follows: TGTGCCAGCTTCTTGCGGGGGGGCCCAGGCAATGAGCAGTTCTTC. It translates to CASFLRGGPGNEQFF.

V usage is TRBV5-4 and J usage is TRBJ2-1, with 7 bases identical to TRBD2. From germline, CDR1 is SGHNT and CDR2 YYREEE (reference sequence). V gave up 5 bases and J gave up 2 bases; unmatched junction bases: 7. This CDR3 spans 15 amino acids. CDR3 coding DNA: TGTGCCAGCAGGGAAGCGGGGAGTACCTACAATGAGCAGTTCTTC. Translated, it gives CASREAGSTYNEQFF.

The genes are TRBV19 and TRBJ1-2; TRBD1 matches at 9 bases. The CDR3 covers 13 residues. From germline, CDR1 is LNHDA and CDR2 SQIVND (reference sequence). The junction had 3 bases not matched to a gene; V was cut back by 4 bases and J by 6 bases. CDR3 in DNA: TGTGCCAGTAGTACCGGACAGGGGAATGGCTACACCTTC. Protein sequence: CASSTGQGNGYTF. The full variable domain, rest sourced from reference TRBV19 and TRBJ1-2, is DGGITQSPKYLFRKEGQNVTLSCEQNLNHDAMYWYRQDPGQGLRLIYYSQIVNDFQKGDIAEGYSVSREKKESFPLTVTSAQKNPTAFYLCASSTGQGNGYTFGSGTRLTVV.

The V call is TRBV24-1, the J call TRBJ2-7; D may be TRBD2 (6 bases). Germline V gene lookup returns CDR1 KGHDR and CDR2 SFDVKD. The CDR3 loop spans 18 amino acids. The germline V and J ends were trimmed by 3 bases and 1 base, with 21 bases remaining between them. This CDR3 reads CATSDTPAGGPHSYEQYF. Here the CDR3 DNA reads TGTGCCACCAGTGATACTCCCGCCGGGGGACCCCATTCCTACGAGCAGTACTTC.

The genes are TRBV30 and TRBJ1-1; D possibly corresponds to TRBD1 (5 bases). V lost 3 bases and J 3 bases, leaving 11 bases between the germline ends. There are 13 residues in the CDR3. Per germline, CDR1 GTSNPN and CDR2 SVGIG (reference sequence). CDR3 loop: CAWSRVGDTEAFF. The CDR3 DNA is TGTGCCTGGAGCAGGGTTGGTGACACTGAAGCTTTCTTT.

The chain combines TRBV9 with TRBJ2-1; TRBD1 matches at 7 bases. The CDR3 has 14 amino acids. Germline CDR1 is SGDLS and CDR2 is YYNGEE. The junction had 3 bases not matched to a gene; V was cut back by 0 bases and J by 6 bases. CDR3 in DNA: TGTGCCAGCAGCGTAGGGGGGACAGTCAATGAGCAGTTCTTC. Translated: CASSVGGTVNEQFF.

In nucleotides, the CDR3 is TGTGCCAGAAGCTTGAGGCAGGGAATCACTGAAGCTTTCTTT. Its translation is CARSLRQGITEAFF. V and J are TRBV5-3 and TRBJ1-1; perhaps TRBD1 as D (5 bases). TRBV5-3 is an ORF, and what it does is uncertain. CDR3 length: 14 residues. V dropped 1 base and J dropped 4 bases, with 11 bases sitting between them.

The CDR3 is CASRNFRDRDPDTF. The CDR3 DNA sequence: TGTGCCAGCAGGAATTTCCGGGACAGGGATCCTGACACCTTC. The V call is TRBV2, the J call TRBJ1-2; TRBD1 matches 9 bases. Germline loops: CDR1 SNHLY, CDR2 FYNNEI. The CDR3 runs 14 residues. V trimming: 6 bases; J trimming: 12 bases; junction bases outside the gene matches: 14.

This chain links TRBV5-1 with TRBJ1-1, with a weak D call TRBD1 (5 bases). Germline V gene sequence: CDR1 SGHRS, CDR2 YFSETQ. The germline V and J ends were trimmed by 0 bases and 0 bases, with 18 bases remaining between them. This CDR3 spans 18 amino acids. The CDR3 DNA reads TGCGCCAGCAGCTTGGCCCAACAGGACCGTCGACTGAACACTGAAGCTTTCTTT. This sequence encodes CASSLAQQDRRLNTEAFF.

The V and J genes are TRBV3-1 (or the pseudogene TRBV3-2) and TRBJ2-5; D gene uncertain. V dropped 0 bases and J dropped 5 bases, with 7 bases sitting between them. Germline V CDR1 and CDR2: LGHDT, YNNKEL (reference sequence). This CDR3 has 13 amino acids. The CDR3 loop is CASSQERRETQYF. The CDR3 coding sequence is TGTGCCAGCAGCCAAGAGCGCCGGGAGACCCAGTACTTC.